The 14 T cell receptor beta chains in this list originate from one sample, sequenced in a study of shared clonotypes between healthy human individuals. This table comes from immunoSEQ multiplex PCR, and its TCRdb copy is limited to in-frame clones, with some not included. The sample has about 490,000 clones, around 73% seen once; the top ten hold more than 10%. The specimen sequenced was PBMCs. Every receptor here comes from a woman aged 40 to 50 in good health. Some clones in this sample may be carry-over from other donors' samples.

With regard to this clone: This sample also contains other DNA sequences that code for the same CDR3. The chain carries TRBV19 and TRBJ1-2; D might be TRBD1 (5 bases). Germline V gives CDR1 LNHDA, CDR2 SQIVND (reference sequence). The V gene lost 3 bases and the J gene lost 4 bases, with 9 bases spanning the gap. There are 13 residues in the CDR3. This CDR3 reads CASSMRQLYGYTF. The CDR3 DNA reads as TGTGCCAGTAGTATGCGACAGCTCTATGGCTACACCTTC.

CDR3 residues: CASSEIRLAAKYNEQFF. For the CDR3, the DNA is TGTGCCAGCAGTGAAATAAGACTAGCGGCCAAGTACAATGAGCAGTTCTTC. The chain couples TRBV2 to TRBJ2-1, with 9 bases aligning to TRBD2. Germline-derived CDR1 and CDR2 are SNHLY and FYNNEI. This CDR3 contains 17 residues. V was clipped by 2 bases and J by 4 bases; unmatched bases: 9.

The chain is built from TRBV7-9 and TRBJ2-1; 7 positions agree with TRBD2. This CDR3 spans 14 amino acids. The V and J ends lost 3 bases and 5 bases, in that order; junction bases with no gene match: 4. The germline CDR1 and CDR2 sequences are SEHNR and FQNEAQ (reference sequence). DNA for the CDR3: TGTGCCAGCAGCTTCCCGGGGGGAAACAATGAGCAGTTCTTC. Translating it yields CASSFPGGNNEQFF.

The CDR3 spells CASKPGQHNEKLFF. The CDR3 coding sequence is TGTGCCAGCAAACCAGGACAGCATAATGAAAAACTGTTTTTT. The rearrangement joins TRBV28 to TRBJ1-4; D might be TRBD1 (6 bases). CDR1 is MDHEN and CDR2 is SYDVKM in the germline V gene. The CDR3 runs to 14 residues. Trimming cost V 7 bases and J 4 bases, with 13 bases left between them. Complete variable domain (other parts from reference TRBV28 and TRBJ1-4): DVKVTQSSRYLVKRTGEKVFLECVQDMDHENMFWYRQDPGLGLRLIYFSYDVKMKEKGDIPEGYSVSREKKERFSLILESASTNQTSMYLCASKPGQHNEKLFFGSGTQLSVL.

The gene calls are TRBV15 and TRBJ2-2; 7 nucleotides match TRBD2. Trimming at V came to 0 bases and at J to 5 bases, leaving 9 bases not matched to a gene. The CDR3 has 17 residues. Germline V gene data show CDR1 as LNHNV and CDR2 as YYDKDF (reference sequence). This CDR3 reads CATSRDLASGYTGELFF. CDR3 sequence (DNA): TGTGCCACCAGCAGAGATCTGGCTAGCGGTTATACCGGGGAGCTGTTTTTT.

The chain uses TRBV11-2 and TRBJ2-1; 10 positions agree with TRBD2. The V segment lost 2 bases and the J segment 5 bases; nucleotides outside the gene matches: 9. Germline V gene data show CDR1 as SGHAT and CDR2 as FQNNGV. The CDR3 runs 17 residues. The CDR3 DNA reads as TGTGCCAGCAGCTTATTAAATAGCGGGAGGCCTAACAATGAGCAGTTCTTC. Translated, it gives CASSLLNSGRPNNEQFF.

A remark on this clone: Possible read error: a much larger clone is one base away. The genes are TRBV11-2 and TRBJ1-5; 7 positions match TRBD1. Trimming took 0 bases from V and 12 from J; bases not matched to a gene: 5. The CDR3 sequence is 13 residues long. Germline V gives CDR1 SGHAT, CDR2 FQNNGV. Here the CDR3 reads CASSLEQTGLQHF. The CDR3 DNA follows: TGTGCCAGCAGCTTAGAGCAGACAGGGCTCCAGCATTTT.

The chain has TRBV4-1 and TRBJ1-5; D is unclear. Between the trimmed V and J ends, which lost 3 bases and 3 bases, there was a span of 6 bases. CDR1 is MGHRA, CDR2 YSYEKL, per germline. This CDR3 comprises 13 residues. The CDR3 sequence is CASSQGLNQPQHF. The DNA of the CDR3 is TGCGCCAGCAGCCAGGGCCTCAATCAGCCCCAGCATTTT.

The DNA for the CDR3 is TGTGCCAGCAGTTCACAGATTAGCGGGAGGGCCTATTCGTATGAGCAGTTCTTC. Protein product: CASSSQISGRAYSYEQFF. The chain recombines TRBV27 with TRBJ2-1, with 11 bases lining up with TRBD2. The CDR3 runs 18 residues. The germline V gene has CDR1 MNHEY and CDR2 SMNVEV (reference sequence). V gave up 4 bases and J gave up 8 bases; unmatched junction bases: 16.

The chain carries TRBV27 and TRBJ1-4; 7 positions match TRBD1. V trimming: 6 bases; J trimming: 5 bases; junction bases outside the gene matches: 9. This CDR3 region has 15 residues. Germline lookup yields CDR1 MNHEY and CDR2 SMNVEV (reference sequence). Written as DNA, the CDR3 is TGTGCCAGCAGACGAATGGACAGGAGAAATGAAAAACTGTTTTTT. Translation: CASRRMDRRNEKLFF.

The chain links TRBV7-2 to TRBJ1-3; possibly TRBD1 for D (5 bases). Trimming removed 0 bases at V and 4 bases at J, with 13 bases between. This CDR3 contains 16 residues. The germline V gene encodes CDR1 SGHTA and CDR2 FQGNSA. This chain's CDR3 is CASSLAPAGLGNTIYF. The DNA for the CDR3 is TGTGCCAGCAGCTTAGCACCGGCAGGGTTGGGAAACACCATATATTTT.

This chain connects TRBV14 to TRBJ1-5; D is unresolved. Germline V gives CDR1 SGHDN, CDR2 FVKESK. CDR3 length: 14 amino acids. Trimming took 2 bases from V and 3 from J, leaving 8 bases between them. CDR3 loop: CASSQHSINQPQHF. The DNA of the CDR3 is TGTGCCAGCAGCCAACACAGCATCAATCAGCCCCAGCATTTT.

CDR3 in DNA: TGTGCCAGCAGCTTAGGCGGAGGAGGGGAGACCCAGTACTTC. This encodes CASSLGGGGETQYF. V usage is TRBV11-3 and J usage is TRBJ2-5; tentative D call: TRBD2 (6 bases). Trimming stripped 1 base from V and 5 bases from J, with 11 bases between. CDR1 SGHNT and CDR2 YENEEA come from the germline V gene. CDR3 length: 14 residues.

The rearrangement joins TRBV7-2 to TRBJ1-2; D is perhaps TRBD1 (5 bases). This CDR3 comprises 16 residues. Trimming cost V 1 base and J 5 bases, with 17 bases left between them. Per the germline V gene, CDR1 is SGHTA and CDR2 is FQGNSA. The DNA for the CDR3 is TGTGCCAGCAGCTTAGGGGGTTCGGGGCGTGGGTATGGCTACACCTTC. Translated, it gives CASSLGGSGRGYGYTF.